This is a list of T cell receptor beta chains from one sample in a study of Graves' ophthalmopathy and Graves' hyperthyroidism. MiXCR, applied by TCRdb to the multiplex PCR reads, yields one record per CDR3 protein. The sample has about 200,000 distinct CDR3 sequences; less than 30% are singletons. Sequenced: peripheral blood. Receptors were obtained from a man aged 50 or older with Graves' ophthalmopathy. CDR3s include the opening cysteine and the closing phenylalanine or tryptophan. D genes are given only for firm matches. Only some rows state a clone size, as once, few, many or a class for expanded clones.

cdr3_length,j_call,clone_size,v_call,d_call,cdr3_aa,cdr3_nt
13,TRBJ1-3,-,TRBV6-1,-,CASRPGHGNTIYF,TGTGCCAGCAGACCCGGCCACGGAAACACCATATATTTT
15,TRBJ2-2,-,TRBV2,TRBD1,CASSPGQGWGGELFF,TGTGCCAGCAGTCCTGGACAGGGCTGGGGCGGGGAGCTGTTTTTT
15,TRBJ2-5,many,TRBV24-1,TRBD2,CATSAGTSLGETQYF,TGTGCCACCAGTGCCGGGACTAGCTTAGGGGAGACCCAGTACTTC
14,TRBJ2-5,many,TRBV29-1,TRBD1,CSVGGRGSTETQYF,TGCAGCGTTGGGGGCAGGGGGAGTACGGAGACCCAGTACTTC
11,TRBJ2-3,many,TRBV6-2/TRBV6-3,-,CASGLTDTQYF,TGTGCATCGGGACTCACAGATACGCAGTATTTT
14,TRBJ2-7,-,TRBV6-2/TRBV6-3,TRBD1,CASSWDRGLDEQYF,TGTGCCAGCAGCTGGGACAGGGGACTGGACGAGCAGTACTTC
11,TRBJ1-1,many,TRBV27,-,CATRVGNEAFF,TGTGCCACCCGGGTAGGGAATGAAGCTTTCTTT
16,TRBJ2-2,many,TRBV4-3,-,CASSQVPGANTGELFF,TGCGCCAGCAGCCAAGTGCCGGGGGCGAACACCGGGGAGCTGTTTTTT
13,TRBJ2-7,many,TRBV6-1,TRBD1,CASSKTGVREQYF,TGTGCCAGCAGCAAAACAGGGGTCCGCGAGCAGTACTTC
14,TRBJ2-7,-,TRBV6-2/TRBV6-3,-,CASRPGALSYEQYF,TGTGCCAGCAGACCTGGGGCCTTGTCCTACGAGCAGTACTTC
14,TRBJ1-5,many,TRBV12-3/TRBV12-4,-,CASSKQDGNQPQHF,TGTGCCAGCAGTAAACAGGACGGAAATCAGCCCCAGCATTTT
15,TRBJ2-7,-,TRBV6-1,TRBD1,CASHGTGTGLREQYF,TGTGCCAGCCATGGGACCGGGACAGGGTTGCGCGAGCAGTACTTC
13,TRBJ2-7,many,TRBV28,TRBD2,CASSPPGGAEQYF,TGTGCCAGCAGTCCTCCCGGGGGGGCCGAGCAGTACTTC
16,TRBJ2-7,many,TRBV11-2,-,CASSSPRGSPSYEQYF,TGTGCCAGCAGCTCCCCTCGTGGATCCCCCTCCTACGAGCAGTACTTC
15,TRBJ1-2,-,TRBV28,TRBD1,CASSRPSTGDDGYTF,TGTGCCAGCAGTCGTCCCTCGACAGGGGACGATGGCTACACCTTC
14,TRBJ2-5,once,TRBV27,-,CASSLSGKQETQYF,TGTGCCAGCAGTTTATCAGGAAAGCAAGAGACCCAGTACTTC
14,TRBJ2-5,-,TRBV27,TRBD1,CASSHDRGLESQYF,TGTGCCAGCAGTCATGACAGGGGATTAGAGAGCCAGTACTTC